This TCR beta chain was found in a study of blood T cells in healthy people across ages. A second PCR, run for roughly 7 to 12 cycles, used a sample-barcoded 5' primer plus a J-beta primer mix. TCRdb called the 5' RACE reads again in MiXCR, with one record for every CDR3 protein. Here the sample spans about a million distinct CDR3 sequences, just over 50% being singletons. CDR1 is SGHDT and CDR2 is YYEEEE in the germline V gene. The V segment lost 4 bases and the J segment 2 bases; nucleotides outside the gene matches: 9. The CDR3 loop spans 17 amino acids. The sequence was obtained from a woman aged 55-69 years in good health. The sequenced sample consisted of blood. This rearrangement joins TRBV5-6 to TRBJ2-5; 12 nucleotides line up with TRBD2. DNA of the CDR3: TGTGCCAGCAGCCCCGTACTAGCGGGAGGATTTCAAGAGACCCAGTACTTC. Protein product: CASSPVLAGGFQETQYF.